This TCR beta chain was identified during a study of spatial heterogeneity in lung cancer. Study context: Consistent detection of more beta-chain than alpha-chain sequences was observed. There were, on average, more than 9.5 raw-read appearances for each unique TCR and UMI combination.

This clonotype was picked up many times. A unique molecular identifier was attached to every TCR cDNA molecule. TCRdb fed the 5' RACE reads into MiXCR, producing one record per CDR3 protein. The sample consists of under 85,000 distinct CDR3 sequences, about 8% of them appearing once. This sample's time point: sample taken at primary tumor resection. Without sorting, whole RNA was sequenced from tumor, nontumor lung or frozen PBMC. V was pared by 9 bases and J by 3 bases, with 12 bases between. Germline V gives CDR1 SGHVS, CDR2 FQNEAQ. CDR3 length: 13 amino acids. The sequence was collected from a male donor with early-stage non-small cell lung cancer. This chain links TRBV7-8 with TRBJ2-1; TRBD2 might be the D (6 bases). The source material was PBMCs, sampled at surgery. CDR3 amino acids: CARSGEVYNEQFF. CDR3 DNA sequence: TGTGCCAGGTCGGGAGAGGTCTACAATGAGCAGTTCTTC.